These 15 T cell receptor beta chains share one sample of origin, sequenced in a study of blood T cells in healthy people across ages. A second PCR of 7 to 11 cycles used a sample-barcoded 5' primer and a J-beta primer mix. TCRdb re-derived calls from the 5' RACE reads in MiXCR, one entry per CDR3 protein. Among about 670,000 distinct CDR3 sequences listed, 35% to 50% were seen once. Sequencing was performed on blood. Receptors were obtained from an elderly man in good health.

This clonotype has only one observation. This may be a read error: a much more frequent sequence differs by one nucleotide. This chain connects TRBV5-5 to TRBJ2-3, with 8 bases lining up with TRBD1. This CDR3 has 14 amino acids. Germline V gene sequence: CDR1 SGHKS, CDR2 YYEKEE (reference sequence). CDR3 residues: CASSGTGDTDAQYF. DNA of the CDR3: TGTGCCAGCAGCGGGACAGGAGACACAGATGCGCAGTATTTT.

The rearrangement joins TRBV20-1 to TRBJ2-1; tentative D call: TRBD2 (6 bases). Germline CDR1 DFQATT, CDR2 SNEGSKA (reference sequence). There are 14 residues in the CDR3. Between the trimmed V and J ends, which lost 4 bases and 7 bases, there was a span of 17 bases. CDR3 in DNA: TGCAGTGCTATGGAGGGACCAAATACAAATGAGCAGTTCTTC. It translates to CSAMEGPNTNEQFF.

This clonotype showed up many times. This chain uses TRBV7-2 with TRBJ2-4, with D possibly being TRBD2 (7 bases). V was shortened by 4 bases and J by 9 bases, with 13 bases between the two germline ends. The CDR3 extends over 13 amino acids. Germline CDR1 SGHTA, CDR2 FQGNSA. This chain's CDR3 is CASSSRGGGIQYF. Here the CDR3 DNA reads TGTGCCAGCAGCTCTAGGGGGGGGGGCATTCAGTACTTC. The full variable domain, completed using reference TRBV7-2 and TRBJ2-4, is GAGVSQSPSNKVTEKGKDVELRCDPISGHTALYWYRQSLGQGLEFLIYFQGNSAPDKSGLPSDRFSAERTGGSVSTLTIQRTQQEDSAVYLCASSSRGGGIQYFGAGTRLSVL.

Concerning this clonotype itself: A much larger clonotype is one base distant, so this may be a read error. As DNA, the CDR3 is TGCAGCGTCACGCAGGGTTCAAATGAGCAGTTCTTC. Its protein product is CSVTQGSNEQFF. The V gene is TRBV29-1, the J gene TRBJ2-1; TRBD1 is a possible D gene (5 bases). V was trimmed by 6 bases and J by 7 bases, leaving 13 bases between them. Germline CDR1 reads SQVTM; CDR2 reads ANQGSEA. The CDR3 totals 12 residues.

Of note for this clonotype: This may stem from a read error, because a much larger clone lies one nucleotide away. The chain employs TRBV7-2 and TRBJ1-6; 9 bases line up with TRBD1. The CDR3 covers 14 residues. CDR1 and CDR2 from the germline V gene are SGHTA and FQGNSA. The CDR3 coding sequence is TGTGCCAGCACAGGGACAGGGCGACATTCACTCCTCCACTTT. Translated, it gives CASTGTGRHSLLHF. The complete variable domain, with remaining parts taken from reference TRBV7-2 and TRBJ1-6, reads GAGVSQSPSNKVTEKGKDVELRCDPISGHTALYWYRQSLGQGLEFLIYFQGNSAPDKSGLPSDRFSAERTGGSVSTLTIQRTQQEDSAVYLCASTGTGRHSLLHFGNGTRLTVT.

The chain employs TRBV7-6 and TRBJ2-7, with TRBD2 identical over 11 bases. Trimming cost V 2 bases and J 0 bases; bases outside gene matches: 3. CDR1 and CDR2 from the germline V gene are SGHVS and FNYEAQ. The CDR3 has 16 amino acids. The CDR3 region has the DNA TGTGCCAGCAGCTTAAGGGGGACTAGCGGCTCCTACGAGCAGTACTTC. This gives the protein CASSLRGTSGSYEQYF.

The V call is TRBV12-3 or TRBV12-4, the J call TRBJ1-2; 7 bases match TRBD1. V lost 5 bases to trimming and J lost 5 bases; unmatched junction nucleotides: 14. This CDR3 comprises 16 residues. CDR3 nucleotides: TGTGCCAGCAGTCCCCAGGGACAGACGATTCGGTATGGCTACACCTTC. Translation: CASSPQGQTIRYGYTF.

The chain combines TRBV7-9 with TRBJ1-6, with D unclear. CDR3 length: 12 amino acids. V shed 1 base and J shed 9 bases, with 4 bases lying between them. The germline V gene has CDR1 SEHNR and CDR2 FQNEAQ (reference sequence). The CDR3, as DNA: TGTGCCAGCAGCTTAGAGGGTTCACCCCTCCACTTT. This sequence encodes CASSLEGSPLHF.

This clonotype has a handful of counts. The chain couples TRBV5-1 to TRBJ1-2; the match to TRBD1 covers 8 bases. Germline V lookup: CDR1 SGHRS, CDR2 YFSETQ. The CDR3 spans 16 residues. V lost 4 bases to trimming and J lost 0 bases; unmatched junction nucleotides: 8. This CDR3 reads CASSPRTGTSNYGYTF. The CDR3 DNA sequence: TGCGCCAGCAGCCCCAGGACAGGGACCTCTAACTATGGCTACACCTTC.

CDR3 sequence: CASSLDRGLPNTIYF. As DNA, the CDR3 is TGCGCCAGCAGCTTGGACCGTGGACTTCCAAACACCATATATTTT. J is TRBJ1-3 and V is TRBV5-1; D gene unclear. The CDR3 runs 15 residues. Trimming took 0 bases from V and 6 from J, leaving 13 bases between them. The germline V gene encodes CDR1 SGHRS and CDR2 YFSETQ.

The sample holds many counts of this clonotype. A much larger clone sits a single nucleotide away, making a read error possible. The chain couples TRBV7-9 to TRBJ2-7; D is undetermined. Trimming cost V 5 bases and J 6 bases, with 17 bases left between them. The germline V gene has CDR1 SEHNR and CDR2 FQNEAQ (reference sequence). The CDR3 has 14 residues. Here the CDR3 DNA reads TGTGCCAGCAGCGTACGGGTAGGGAATGCCGAGCAGTACTTC. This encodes CASSVRVGNAEQYF.

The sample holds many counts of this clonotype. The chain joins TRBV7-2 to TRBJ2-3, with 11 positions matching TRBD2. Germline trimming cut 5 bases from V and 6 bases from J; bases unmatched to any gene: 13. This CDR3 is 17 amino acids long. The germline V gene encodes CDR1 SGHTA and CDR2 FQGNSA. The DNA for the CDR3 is TGTGCCAGCAGCCCAAGAACTAGCGGGGGCGCCACGGATACGCAGTATTTT. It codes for CASSPRTSGGATDTQYF.

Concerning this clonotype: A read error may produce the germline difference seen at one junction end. CDR3 sequence (DNA): TGCAGTACTAGACGCATCGGGAGCGGGTGGAACAATGAGCAGTTCTTC. Translated: CSTRRIGSGWNNEQFF. This rearrangement joins TRBV20-1 to TRBJ2-1; TRBD2 might be the D (6 bases). Per germline, CDR1 DFQATT and CDR2 SNEGSKA (reference sequence). The CDR3 has 16 amino acids.

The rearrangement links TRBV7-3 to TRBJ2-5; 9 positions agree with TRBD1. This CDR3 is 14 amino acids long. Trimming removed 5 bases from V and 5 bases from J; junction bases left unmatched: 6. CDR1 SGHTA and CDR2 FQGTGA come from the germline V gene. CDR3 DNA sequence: TGTGCCAGCAGCACACAGGGGGCGCGGGAGACCCAGTACTTC. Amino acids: CASSTQGARETQYF.

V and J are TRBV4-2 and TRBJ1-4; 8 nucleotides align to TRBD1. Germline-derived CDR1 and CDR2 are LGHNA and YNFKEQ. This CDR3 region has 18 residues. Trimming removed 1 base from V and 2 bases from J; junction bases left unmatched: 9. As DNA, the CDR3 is TGTGCCAGCAGCCAAGGACAGGGGTGGGTGGCGACTAATGAAAAACTGTTTTTT. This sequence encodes CASSQGQGWVATNEKLFF.